This paragraph reports one TCR beta chain. At least ten counts were recorded for this clonotype. The antigen this receptor binds is unknown. The sample holds no much larger clone one base away, and base qualities are not on file. This sample is part of a study of CD8 T cells in ankylosing spondylitis (dated 2017 in TCRdb). As for the study more broadly: To find TCR variants linked to disease, the study profiled T cell receptor beta repertoires in ankylosing spondylitis patients and healthy donors. The full study cohort was made up of 20 to 25 ankylosing spondylitis patients and fewer than 120 healthy donors. Samples of peripheral blood were taken, and for ankylosing spondylitis patients, synovial fluid was collected as well. Study-wide findings and limitations: The disease-linked clones were reported as significantly enriched in matched synovial fluid samples from ankylosing spondylitis patients. Blood from ankylosing spondylitis patients appeared to be characterized by a TCR beta motif composed of several highly homologous amino acid variants. Some TCR beta motif variants had previously been reported in synovial fluid and blood of reactive arthritis patients, which suggested common disease-initiation mechanisms. The disease-linked clones had a CD8+ phenotype and were found at relatively low frequencies in peripheral blood.

Sequencing instrument: Illumina HiSeq 2500. TCR beta libraries were prepared by quantitative 5'-RACE with molecular barcodes. Per the original workflow: A new computational method based on a probabilistic model of VDJ rearrangement was used to identify disease-linked TCR variants. The public reads were reprocessed in TCRdb via fastp at Q25 and MiXCR, keeping in-frame beta chains. Merged by CDR3 protein, the rows form single entries marked with the most common genes and DNA. None of the V and J calls come from the authors' own analysis; TCRdb made them. Present in this sample are some 180,000 distinct CDR3 sequences, over 15% of which were seen just once. Together, the top ten hold about 4.3% of the sample. According to the germline V gene (reference sequence), CDR1 reads LNHDA and CDR2 reads SQIVND. V is pared back by 10 bases and J by 0 bases, with 12 bases lying between the germline termini. The CDR3 runs 13 residues from the cysteine to the phenylalanine. The only DNA kept is the CDR3, 39 bases in frame from the first base.

The sequenced sample was blood, either unsorted or a sorted T cell fraction (not recorded which). The chain couples TRBV19 to TRBJ1-1, with no reliable assignment of the D segment. The sequence came from a male donor aged 5 to 30 with ankylosing spondylitis or in good health (not recorded which). Donor details come from another sample of the same person, matched by shared clones. The nucleotide sequence is TGTGCCACTAGACCGTCTATGAACACTGAAGCTTTCTTT. Its protein is CATRPSMNTEAFF.